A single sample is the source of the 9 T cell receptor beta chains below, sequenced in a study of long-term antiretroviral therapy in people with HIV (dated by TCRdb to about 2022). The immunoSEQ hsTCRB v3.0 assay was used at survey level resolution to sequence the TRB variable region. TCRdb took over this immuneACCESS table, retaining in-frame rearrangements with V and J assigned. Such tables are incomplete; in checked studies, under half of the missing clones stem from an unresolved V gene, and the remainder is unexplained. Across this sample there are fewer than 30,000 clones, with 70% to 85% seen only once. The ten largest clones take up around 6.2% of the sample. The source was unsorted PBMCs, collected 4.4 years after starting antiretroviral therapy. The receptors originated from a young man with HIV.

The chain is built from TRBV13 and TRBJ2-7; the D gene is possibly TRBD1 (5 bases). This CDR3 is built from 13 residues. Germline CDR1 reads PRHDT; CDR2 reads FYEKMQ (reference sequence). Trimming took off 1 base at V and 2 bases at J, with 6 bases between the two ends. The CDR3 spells CASSLAGTYEQYF. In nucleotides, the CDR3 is TGTGCCAGCAGCTTAGCAGGGACCTACGAGCAGTACTTC.

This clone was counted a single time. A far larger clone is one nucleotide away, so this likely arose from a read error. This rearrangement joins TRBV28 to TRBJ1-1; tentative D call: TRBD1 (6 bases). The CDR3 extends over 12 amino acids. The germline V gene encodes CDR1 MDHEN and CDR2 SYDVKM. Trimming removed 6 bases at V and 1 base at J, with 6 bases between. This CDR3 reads CASRQGNTEAFF. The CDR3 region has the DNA TGTGCCAGCAGACAGGGGAACACTGAAGCTTTCTTT.

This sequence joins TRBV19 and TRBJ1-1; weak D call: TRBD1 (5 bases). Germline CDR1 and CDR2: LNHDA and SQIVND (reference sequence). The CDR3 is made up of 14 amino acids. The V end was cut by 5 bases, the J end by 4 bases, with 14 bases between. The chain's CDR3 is CASSAYRRSTEAFF. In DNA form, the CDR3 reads TGTGCCAGTAGTGCCTACAGGAGGAGCACTGAAGCTTTCTTT.

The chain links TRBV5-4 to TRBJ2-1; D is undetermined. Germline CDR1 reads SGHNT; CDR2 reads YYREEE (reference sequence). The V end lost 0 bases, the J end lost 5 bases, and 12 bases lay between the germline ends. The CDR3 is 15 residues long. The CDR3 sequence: CASSLERVLNNEQFF. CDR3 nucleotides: TGTGCCAGCAGCTTGGAAAGGGTTTTAAACAATGAGCAGTTCTTC. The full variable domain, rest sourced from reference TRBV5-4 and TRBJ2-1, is ETGVTQSPTHLIKTRGQQVTLRCSSQSGHNTVSWYQQALGQGPQFIFQYYREEENGRGNFPPRFSGLQFPNYSSELNVNALELDDSALYLCASSLERVLNNEQFFGPGTRLTVL.

CDR3 residues: CASSWGGPEQFF. The CDR3 coding sequence is TGTGCCAGCAGTTGGGGGGGTCCTGAGCAGTTCTTC. The chain carries TRBV27 and TRBJ2-1; 7 bases agree with TRBD2. V was clipped by 4 bases and J by 9 bases; unmatched bases: 3. Germline loops: CDR1 MNHEY, CDR2 SMNVEV (reference sequence). The CDR3 has 12 amino acids.

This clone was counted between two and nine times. Here the CDR3 reads CASSQGPGTSLLEQYF. CDR3 nucleotide sequence: TGCGCCAGCAGCCAAGGTCCCGGGACTAGCCTACTTGAGCAGTACTTC. The V gene is TRBV4-3, the J gene TRBJ2-7; 9 bases map to TRBD2. V shed 1 base, J shed 7 bases, and the junction held 11 bases outside the gene matches. Germline V gene sequence: CDR1 LGHNA, CDR2 YSLEER. CDR3 length: 16 residues.

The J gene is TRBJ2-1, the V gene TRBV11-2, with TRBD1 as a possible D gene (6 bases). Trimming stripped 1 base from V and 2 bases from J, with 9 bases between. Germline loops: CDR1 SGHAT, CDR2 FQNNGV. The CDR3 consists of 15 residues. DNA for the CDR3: TGTGCCAGCAGCTTAGCAGGGGAAGCCTACAATGAGCAGTTCTTC. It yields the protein CASSLAGEAYNEQFF.

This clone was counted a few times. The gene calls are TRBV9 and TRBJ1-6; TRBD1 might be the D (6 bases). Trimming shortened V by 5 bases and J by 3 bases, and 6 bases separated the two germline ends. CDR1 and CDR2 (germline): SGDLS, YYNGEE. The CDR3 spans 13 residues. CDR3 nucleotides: TGTGCCAGCAGGGACAGCTATAATTCACCCCTCCACTTT. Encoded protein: CASRDSYNSPLHF.

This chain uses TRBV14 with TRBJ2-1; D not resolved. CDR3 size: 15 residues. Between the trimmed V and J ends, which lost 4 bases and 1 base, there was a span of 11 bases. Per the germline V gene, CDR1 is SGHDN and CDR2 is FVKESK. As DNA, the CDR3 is TGTGCCAGCAGCCGACTTGGCGGTTCCTACAATGAGCAGTTCTTC. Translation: CASSRLGGSYNEQFF.